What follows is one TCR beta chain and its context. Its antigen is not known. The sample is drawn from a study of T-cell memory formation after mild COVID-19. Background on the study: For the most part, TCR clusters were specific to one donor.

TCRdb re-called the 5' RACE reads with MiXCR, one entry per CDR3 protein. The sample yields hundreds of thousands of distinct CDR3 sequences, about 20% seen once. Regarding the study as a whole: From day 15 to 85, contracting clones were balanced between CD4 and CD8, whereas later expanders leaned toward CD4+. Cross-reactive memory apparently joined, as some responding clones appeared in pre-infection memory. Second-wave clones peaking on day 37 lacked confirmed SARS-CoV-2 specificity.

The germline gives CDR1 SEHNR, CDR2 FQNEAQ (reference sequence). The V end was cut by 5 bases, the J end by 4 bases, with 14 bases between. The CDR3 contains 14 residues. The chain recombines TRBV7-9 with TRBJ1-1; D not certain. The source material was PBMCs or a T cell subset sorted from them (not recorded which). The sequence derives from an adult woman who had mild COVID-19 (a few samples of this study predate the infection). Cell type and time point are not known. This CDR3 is CASSDLGRTTEAFF. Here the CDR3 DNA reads TGTGCCAGCAGCGACCTGGGAAGAACCACTGAAGCTTTCTTT.